The T cell receptor (beta chain) described here comes from a study of CD8 T cells in Susac syndrome. Sequencing of TCR beta was undertaken in CD8+ and CD4+ T cells derived from blood. Study observations and caveats: The authors found no clonal expansion in Susac syndrome CD4+ T cell repertoires. TCR sequencing and HLA analysis covered a relatively small number of individuals.

RNA in amounts of 0.5 to 1 ug was reverse transcribed with random hexamers. It was immunoSEQ multiplex PCR that amplified TCR beta CDR3 across 54 Vbeta and 13 Jbeta. TCRdb itself ran the immunoSEQ multiplex PCR reads through MiXCR, one entry per CDR3 protein. Of tens of thousands of distinct CDR3 sequences listed, just over 90% are singletons. To note about this clonotype: The target antigen is unknown.

The sample comprised CD4+ T cells from PBMCs. The sequence came from a human donor with Susac syndrome.

CDR3 DNA sequence: TGCGCCAGCAGCCCCGGGACTAGCGGGGGGGCATATACGCAGTATTTT. Its protein product is CASSPGTSGGAYTQYF. The genes are TRBV5-1 and TRBJ2-3; 16 nucleotides match TRBD2. This CDR3 contains 16 residues. CDR1 is SGHRS, CDR2 YFSETQ, per germline. The junction had 6 bases not matched to a gene; V was cut back by 4 bases and J by 7 bases.